This record covers a single T cell receptor beta chain. Trimming removed 4 bases at V and 6 bases at J, with 20 bases between. This CDR3 is 16 amino acids long. The V gene's germline CDR1 is SGDLS and CDR2 YYNGEE. Autoimmune disease history or systemic immunosuppression meant exclusion. This entry belongs to a study of OX40 agonist ivuxolimab in advanced cancers. This table comes from immunoSEQ multiplex PCR, and its TCRdb copy is limited to in-frame clones, with some not included. Of over 65,000 clones in the sample, approximately 89% are singletons; the top ten hold roughly 2.3%. This clonotype was sampled from an adult with an advanced solid tumor such as melanoma, head and neck, liver or kidney cancer. Sequencing used CD4+ or CD8+ T cells sorted from blood, obtained in a trial of the OX40 agonist ivuxolimab. This chain uses TRBV9 with TRBJ2-1; D might be TRBD2 (6 bases). CDR3 in amino acids: CASSTAGGRQGNEQFF. The CDR3 coding sequence is TGTGCCAGCAGCACCGCCGGAGGGAGGCAGGGCAATGAGCAGTTCTTC.